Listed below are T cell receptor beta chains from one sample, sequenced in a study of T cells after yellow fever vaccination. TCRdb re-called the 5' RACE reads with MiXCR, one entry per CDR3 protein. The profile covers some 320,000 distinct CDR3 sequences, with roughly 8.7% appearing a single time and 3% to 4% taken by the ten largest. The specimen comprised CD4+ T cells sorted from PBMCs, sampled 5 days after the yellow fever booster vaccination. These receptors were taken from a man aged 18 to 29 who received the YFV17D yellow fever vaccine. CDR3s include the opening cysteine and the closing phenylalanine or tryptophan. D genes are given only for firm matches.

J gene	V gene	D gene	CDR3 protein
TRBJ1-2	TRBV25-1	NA	CASSEYADYGYTF
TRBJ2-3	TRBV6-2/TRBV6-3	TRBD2	CASRTSGTDTQYF
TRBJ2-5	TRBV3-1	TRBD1	CASSQDRGMGRKTQYF
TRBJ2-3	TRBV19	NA	CASSTSVEDTQYF
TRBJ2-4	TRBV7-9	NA	CASSLAFVAQAKNIQYF
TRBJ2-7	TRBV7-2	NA	CASSLVQGGYEQYF
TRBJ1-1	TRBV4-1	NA	CASSQVAGRAFF
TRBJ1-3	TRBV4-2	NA	CASSQEKENTIYF
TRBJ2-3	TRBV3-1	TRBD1	CASSPRGTGGPDTQYF
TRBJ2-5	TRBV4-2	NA	CASSLPGRQETQYF
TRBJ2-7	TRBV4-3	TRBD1	CASSFRTGPYEQYF
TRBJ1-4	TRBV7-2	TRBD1	CASSLDRGRKLFF
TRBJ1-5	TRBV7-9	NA	CASSRDSGSNQPQHF
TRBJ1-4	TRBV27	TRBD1	CASSRDRWASNEKLFF
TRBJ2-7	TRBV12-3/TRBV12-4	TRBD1	CASSLAGTGGGEQYF
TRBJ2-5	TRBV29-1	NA	CSVTRQNQETQYF
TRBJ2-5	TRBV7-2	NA	CASSFSAGGKETQYF
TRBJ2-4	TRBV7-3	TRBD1	CASSATGTGAKNIQYF
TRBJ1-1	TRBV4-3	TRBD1	CASSVRNRGNTEAFF
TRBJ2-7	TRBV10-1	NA	CASSPGSAASYEQYF
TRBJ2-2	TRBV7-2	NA	CASSLGGVYTGELFF
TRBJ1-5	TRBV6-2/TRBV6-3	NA	CASTATYSNQPQHF
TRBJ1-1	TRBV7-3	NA	CASSRDEGSTEAFF
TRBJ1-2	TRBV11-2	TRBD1	CASSLGGGAVGYTF
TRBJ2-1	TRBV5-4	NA	CASSLVAAAYNEQFF
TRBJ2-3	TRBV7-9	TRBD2	CASSPVLAGGGADTQYF
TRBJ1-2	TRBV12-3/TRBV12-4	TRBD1	CASSLTGGVANYGYTF
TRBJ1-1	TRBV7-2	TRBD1	CASRRQGPENTEAFF
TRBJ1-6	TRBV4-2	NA	CASSQPRTDGGSPLHF
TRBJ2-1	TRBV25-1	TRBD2	CASRVRGGPYNEQFF
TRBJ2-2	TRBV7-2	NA	CASSLGRLDLTGELFF
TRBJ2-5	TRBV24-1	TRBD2	CATSTGGQETQYF
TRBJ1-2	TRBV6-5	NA	CASSSRTASPDYGYTF
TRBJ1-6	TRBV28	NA	CASTTQLSPLHF
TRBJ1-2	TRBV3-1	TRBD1	CASSHPLHRGREANYGYTF
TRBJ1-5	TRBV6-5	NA	CASSYSYRAGNQPQHF
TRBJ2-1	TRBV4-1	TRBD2	CASSGGLAGGNPYNEQFF
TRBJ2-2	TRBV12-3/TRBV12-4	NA	CATRSTGELFF
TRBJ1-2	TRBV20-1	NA	CSATQGYGYTF
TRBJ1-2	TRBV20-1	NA	CSAPSPWTVYGYTF
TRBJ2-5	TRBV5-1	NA	CASSTAVGGQETQYF
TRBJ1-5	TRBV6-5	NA	CASGGLNQPQHF
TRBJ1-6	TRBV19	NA	CASSAPQGPLHF
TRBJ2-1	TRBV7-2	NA	CASSLTGRPLNEQFF
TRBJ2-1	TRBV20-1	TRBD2	CSAGSGGSYNEQFF
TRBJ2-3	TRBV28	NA	CASTRGSSDTQYF
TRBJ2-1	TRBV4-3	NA	CASSQGQINEQFF
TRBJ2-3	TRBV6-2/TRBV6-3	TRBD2	CASSYAGDSTDTQYF
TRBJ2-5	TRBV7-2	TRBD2	CASSLLLGGAEETQYF